This paragraph covers one T cell receptor (beta chain) sequence. Assay used: immunoSEQ multiplex PCR; TCRdb lists only in-frame clones, some missing. Among tens of thousands of clones listed, approximately 87% were seen once. These data belong to a study of blood T cell repertoires in COVID-19. The CDR3 has 14 amino acids. CDR1 KGHSY and CDR2 FQNENV come from the germline V gene. V was pared by 4 bases and J by 9 bases, with 16 bases between. V gene TRBV16 combines with J gene TRBJ2-1; D gene unclear. The sample was peripheral blood. The TCR comes from a human donor in a cohort sampled during active COVID-19. The CDR3 loop reads CASSRSNGVTEQFF. The CDR3 coding sequence is TGTGCCAGCAGCCGTTCAAACGGAGTTACTGAGCAGTTCTTC.